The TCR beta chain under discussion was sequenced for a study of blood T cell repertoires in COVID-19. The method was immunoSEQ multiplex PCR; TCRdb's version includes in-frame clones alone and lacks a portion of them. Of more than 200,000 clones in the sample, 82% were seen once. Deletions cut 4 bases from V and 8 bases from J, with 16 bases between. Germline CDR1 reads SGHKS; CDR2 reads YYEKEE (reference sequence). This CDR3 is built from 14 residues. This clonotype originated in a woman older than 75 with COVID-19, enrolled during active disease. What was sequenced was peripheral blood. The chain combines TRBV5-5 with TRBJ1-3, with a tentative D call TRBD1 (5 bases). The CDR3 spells CASSISQGRDTIYF. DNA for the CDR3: TGTGCCAGCAGCATTTCGCAGGGAAGAGACACCATATATTTT.